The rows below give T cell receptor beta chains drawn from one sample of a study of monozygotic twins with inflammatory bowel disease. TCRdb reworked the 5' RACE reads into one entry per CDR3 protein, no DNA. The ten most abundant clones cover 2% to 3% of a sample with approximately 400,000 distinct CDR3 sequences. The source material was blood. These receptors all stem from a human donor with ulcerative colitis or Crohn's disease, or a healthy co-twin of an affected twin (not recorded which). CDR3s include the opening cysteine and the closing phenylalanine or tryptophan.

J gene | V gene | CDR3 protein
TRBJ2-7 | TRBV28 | CASSLPSSGNYEQYF
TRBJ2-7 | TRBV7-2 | CASSVGSSYEQYF
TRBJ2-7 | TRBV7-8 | CASSFRQGAFHEQYF
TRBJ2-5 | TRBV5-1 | CASSLGDFTRETQYF
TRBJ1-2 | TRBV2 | CASSVDREAYGYTF
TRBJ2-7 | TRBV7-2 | CASSQDLYEQYF
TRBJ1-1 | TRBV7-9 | CASTSLLNTEAFF
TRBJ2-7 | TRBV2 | CASRPRTGGYEQYF
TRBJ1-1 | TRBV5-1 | CASRGQGGNTEAFF
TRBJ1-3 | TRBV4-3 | CASSQDETSLGNTIYF
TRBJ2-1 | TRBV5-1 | CASMEATYNEQFF
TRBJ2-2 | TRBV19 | CASSIRLNTGELFF
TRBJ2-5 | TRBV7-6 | CASSVQGGQTQYF
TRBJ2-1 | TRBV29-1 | CSVAPTNEQFF
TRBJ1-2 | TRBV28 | CASSNTGVNYGYTF
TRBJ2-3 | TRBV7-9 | CASSLMSGVTDTQYF
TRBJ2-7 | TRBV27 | CASSHTGRYEQYF
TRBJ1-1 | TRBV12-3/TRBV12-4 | CASSPNSGQRNTEAFF
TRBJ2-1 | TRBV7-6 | CASSLGPCEQFF
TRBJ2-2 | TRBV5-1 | CASSSGNTGELFF
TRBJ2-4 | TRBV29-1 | CSVAPGLADIQYF
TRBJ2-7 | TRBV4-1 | CASSQAIGQETRRAGGSYEQYF
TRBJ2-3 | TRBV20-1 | CSAWGGGGTDTQYF
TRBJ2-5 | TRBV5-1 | CASSPEEETQDF
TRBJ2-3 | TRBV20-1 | CSARQGRWGTDTQYF
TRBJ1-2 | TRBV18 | CASSPTGSTYGYTF
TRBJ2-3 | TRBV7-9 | CASSFDHITDTQYF
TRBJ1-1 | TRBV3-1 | CASSHMTGDTEAFF
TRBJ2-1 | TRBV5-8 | CASSHRRNNEQFF